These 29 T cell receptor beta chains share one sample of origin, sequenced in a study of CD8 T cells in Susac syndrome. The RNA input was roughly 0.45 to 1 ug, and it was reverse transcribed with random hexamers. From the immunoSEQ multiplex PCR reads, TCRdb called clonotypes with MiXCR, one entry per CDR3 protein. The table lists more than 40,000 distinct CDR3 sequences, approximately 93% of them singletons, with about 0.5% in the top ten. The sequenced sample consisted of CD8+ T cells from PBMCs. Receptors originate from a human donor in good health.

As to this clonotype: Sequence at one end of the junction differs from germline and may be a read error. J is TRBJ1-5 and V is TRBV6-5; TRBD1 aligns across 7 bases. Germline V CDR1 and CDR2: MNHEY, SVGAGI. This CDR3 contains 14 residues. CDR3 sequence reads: CASSHSRGNQPQHF. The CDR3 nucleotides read TGTGCCAGCAGTCACTCCAGGGGGAATCAGCCCCAGCATTTT.

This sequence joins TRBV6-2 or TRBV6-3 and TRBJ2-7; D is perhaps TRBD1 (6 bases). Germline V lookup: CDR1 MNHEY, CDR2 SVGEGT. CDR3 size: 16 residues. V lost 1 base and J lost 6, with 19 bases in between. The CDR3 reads CASSYWIGTSVVEQYF. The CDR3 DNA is TGTGCCAGCAGTTACTGGATCGGGACATCTGTCGTCGAGCAGTACTTC.

The CDR3 nucleotides are TGTGCCAGCAGCCTGCGGGTGTACGAGCAGTACTTC. Translated, it gives CASSLRVYEQYF. The chain recombines TRBV7-9 with TRBJ2-7; D possibly corresponds to TRBD2 (5 bases). This CDR3 spans 12 amino acids. V dropped 5 bases and J dropped 4 bases, with 9 bases sitting between them. The V gene's germline CDR1 is SEHNR and CDR2 FQNEAQ (reference sequence).

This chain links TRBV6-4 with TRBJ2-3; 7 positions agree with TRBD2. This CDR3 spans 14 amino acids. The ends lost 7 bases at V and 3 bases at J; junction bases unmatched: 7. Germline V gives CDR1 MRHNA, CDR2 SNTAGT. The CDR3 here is CASKGGSPTDTQYF. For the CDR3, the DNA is TGTGCCAGCAAGGGCGGGAGCCCTACAGATACGCAGTATTTT.

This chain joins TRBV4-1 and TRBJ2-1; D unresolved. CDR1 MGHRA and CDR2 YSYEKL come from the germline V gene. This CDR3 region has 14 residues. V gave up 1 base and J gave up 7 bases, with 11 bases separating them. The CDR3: CASSQVGIGNEQFF. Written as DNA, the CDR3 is TGCGCCAGCAGCCAAGTAGGAATAGGGAATGAGCAGTTCTTC.

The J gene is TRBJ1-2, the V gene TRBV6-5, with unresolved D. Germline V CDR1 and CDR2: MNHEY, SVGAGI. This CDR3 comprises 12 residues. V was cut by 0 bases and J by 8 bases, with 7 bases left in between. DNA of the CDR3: TGTGCCAGCAGTTACTCGGGCAACGGCTACACCTTC. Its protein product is CASSYSGNGYTF.

CDR3 coding DNA: TGTGCCAGCAGCCGTACAGGGTTTGGATCCTACAATGAGCAGTTCTTC. Its translation is CASSRTGFGSYNEQFF. V gene TRBV27 combines with J gene TRBJ2-1, with D possibly being TRBD1 (6 bases). The CDR3 has 16 amino acids. Looked up from germline, CDR1 is MNHEY and CDR2 is SMNVEV (reference sequence). The V gene lost 6 bases and the J gene lost 1 base, with 16 bases spanning the gap.

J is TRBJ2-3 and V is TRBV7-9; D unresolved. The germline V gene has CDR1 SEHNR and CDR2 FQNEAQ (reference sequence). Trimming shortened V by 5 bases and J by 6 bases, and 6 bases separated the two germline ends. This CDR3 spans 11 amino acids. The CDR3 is CASSRDDTQYF. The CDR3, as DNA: TGTGCCAGCAGCAGAGATGATACGCAGTATTTT.

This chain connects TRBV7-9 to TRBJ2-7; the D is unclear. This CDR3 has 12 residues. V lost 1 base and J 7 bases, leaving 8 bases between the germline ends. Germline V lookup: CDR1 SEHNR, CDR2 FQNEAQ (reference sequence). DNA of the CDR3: TGTGCCAGCAGCTTAGATCCATGGGAGCAGTACTTC. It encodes CASSLDPWEQYF.

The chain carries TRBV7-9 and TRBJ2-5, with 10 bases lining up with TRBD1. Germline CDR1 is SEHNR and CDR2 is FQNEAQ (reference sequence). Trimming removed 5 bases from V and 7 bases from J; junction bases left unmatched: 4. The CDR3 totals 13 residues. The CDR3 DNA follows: TGTGCCAGCAGCAACGGGACAGGGGTGACCCAGTACTTC. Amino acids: CASSNGTGVTQYF.

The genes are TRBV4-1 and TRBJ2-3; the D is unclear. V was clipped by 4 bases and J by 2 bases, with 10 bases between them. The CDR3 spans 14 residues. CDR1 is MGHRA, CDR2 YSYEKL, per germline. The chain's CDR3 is CASSLGGPTDTQYF. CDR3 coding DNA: TGCGCCAGCAGCCTCGGTGGTCCCACAGATACGCAGTATTTT.

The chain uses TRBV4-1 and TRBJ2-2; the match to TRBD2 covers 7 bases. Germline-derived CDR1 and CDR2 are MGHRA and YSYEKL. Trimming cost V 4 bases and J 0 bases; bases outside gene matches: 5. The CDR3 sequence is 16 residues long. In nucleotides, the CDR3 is TGCGCCAGCAGCCCCTCTAGCGGAGCGAACACCGGGGAGCTGTTTTTT. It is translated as CASSPSSGANTGELFF.

In DNA, the CDR3 is TGTGCCAGCGGGCACGGGAACGAGCAGTACTTC. Translation: CASGHGNEQYF. V and J are TRBV28 and TRBJ2-7; D might be TRBD2 (5 bases). The CDR3 sequence is 11 residues long. Germline values: CDR1 MDHEN, CDR2 SYDVKM. The germline V and J ends were trimmed by 8 bases and 5 bases, with 10 bases remaining between them. Full variable domain (rest looked up from reference TRBV28 and TRBJ2-7): DVKVTQSSRYLVKRTGEKVFLECVQDMDHENMFWYRQDPGLGLRLIYFSYDVKMKEKGDIPEGYSVSREKKERFSLILESASTNQTSMYLCASGHGNEQYFGPGTRLTVT.

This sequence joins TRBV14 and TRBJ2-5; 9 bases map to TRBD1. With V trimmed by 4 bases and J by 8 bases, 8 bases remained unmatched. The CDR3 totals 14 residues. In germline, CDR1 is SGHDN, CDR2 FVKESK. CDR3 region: CASSPWTGEGTQYF. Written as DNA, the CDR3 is TGTGCCAGCAGCCCCTGGACAGGGGAGGGTACCCAGTACTTC.

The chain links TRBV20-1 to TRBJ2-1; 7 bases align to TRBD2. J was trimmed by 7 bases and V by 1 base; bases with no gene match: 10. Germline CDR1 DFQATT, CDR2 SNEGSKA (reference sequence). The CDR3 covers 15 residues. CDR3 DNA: TGCAGTGCTAGAGCGGAAGCGGGGAGGGGTAATGAGCAGTTCTTC. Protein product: CSARAEAGRGNEQFF.

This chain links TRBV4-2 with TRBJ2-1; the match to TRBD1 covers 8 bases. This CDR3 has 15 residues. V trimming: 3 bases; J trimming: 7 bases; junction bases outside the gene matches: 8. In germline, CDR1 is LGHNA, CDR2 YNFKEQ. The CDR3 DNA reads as TGTGCCAGCAGCCAGGCCTTGGGGACAGGTAATGAGCAGTTCTTC. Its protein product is CASSQALGTGNEQFF.

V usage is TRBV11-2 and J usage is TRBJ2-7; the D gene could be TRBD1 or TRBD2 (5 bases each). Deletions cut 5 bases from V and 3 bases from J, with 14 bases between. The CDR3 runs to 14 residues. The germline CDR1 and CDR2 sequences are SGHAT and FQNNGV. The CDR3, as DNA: TGTGCCAGCAGCCAGGGACGGACCTTCTACGAGCAGTACTTC. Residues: CASSQGRTFYEQYF.

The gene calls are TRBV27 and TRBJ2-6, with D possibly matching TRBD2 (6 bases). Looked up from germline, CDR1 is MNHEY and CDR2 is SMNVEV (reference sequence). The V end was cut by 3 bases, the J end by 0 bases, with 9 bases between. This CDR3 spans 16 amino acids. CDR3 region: CASSFIGGSGANVLTF. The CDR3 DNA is TGTGCCAGCAGTTTTATCGGGGGCTCTGGGGCCAACGTCCTGACTTTC.

CDR3 protein: CASSPPGLAGENTQYF. The DNA for the CDR3 is TGTGCCAGCAGTCCTCCGGGACTAGCGGGAGAGAATACGCAGTATTTT. The chain uses TRBV28 and TRBJ2-3; 14 bases fit TRBD2. Germline loops: CDR1 MDHEN, CDR2 SYDVKM. The trim removed 5 bases at V and 7 bases at J, leaving 8 bases unmatched. This CDR3 is 16 amino acids long.

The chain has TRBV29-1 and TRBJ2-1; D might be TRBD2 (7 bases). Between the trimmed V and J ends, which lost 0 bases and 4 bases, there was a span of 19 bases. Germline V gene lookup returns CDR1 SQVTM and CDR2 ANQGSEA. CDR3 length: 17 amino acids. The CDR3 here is CSVEDHGRGGRYNEQFF. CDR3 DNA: TGCAGCGTTGAAGATCATGGGAGGGGGGGGAGATACAATGAGCAGTTCTTC.

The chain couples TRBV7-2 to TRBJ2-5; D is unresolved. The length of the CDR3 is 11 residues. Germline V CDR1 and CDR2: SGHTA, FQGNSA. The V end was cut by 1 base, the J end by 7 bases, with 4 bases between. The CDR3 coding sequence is TGTGCCAGCAGCTTAGTTGGGACCCAGTACTTC. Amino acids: CASSLVGTQYF.

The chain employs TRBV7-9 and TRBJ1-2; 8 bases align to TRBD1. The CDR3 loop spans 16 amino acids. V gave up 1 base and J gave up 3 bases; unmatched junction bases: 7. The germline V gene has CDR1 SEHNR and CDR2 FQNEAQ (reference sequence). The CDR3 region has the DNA TGTGCCAGCAGCTTAGGGCCGGACAGGGAACACTATGGCTACACCTTC. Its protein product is CASSLGPDREHYGYTF.

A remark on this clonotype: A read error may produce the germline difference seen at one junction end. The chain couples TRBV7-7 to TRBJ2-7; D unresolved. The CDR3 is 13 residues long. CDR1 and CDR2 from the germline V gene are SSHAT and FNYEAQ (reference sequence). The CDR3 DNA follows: TGTGCTAGCAGCCCCTCGACTCTTTACGAGCAGTACTTC. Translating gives CASSPSTLYEQYF.

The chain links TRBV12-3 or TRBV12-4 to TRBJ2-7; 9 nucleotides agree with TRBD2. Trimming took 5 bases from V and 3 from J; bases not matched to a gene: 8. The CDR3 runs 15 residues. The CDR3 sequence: CASSPRVSGGYEQYF. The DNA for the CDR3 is TGTGCCAGCAGTCCCCGCGTTAGCGGGGGCTACGAGCAGTACTTC.

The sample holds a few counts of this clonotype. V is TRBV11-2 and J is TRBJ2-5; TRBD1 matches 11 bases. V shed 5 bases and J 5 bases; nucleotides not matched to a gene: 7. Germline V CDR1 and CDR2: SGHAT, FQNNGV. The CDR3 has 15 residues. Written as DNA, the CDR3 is TGTGCCAGCAGCGACCGGGACAGGGGGGGGGAGACCCAGTACTTC. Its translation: CASSDRDRGGETQYF.

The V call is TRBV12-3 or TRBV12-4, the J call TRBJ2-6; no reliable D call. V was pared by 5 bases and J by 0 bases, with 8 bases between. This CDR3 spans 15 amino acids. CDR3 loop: CASSPISSGANVLTF. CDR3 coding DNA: TGTGCCAGCAGTCCTATAAGCTCTGGGGCCAACGTCCTGACTTTC.

The CDR3 loop is CSAGGERSYEQYF. The CDR3 DNA reads as TGCAGTGCCGGGGGGGAGCGCTCCTACGAGCAGTACTTC. The chain carries TRBV20-1 and TRBJ2-7; TRBD2 matches at 8 bases. The CDR3 is 13 amino acids. CDR1 is DFQATT and CDR2 is SNEGSKA in the germline V gene (reference sequence). Germline trimming cut 6 bases from V and 0 bases from J; bases unmatched to any gene: 4.

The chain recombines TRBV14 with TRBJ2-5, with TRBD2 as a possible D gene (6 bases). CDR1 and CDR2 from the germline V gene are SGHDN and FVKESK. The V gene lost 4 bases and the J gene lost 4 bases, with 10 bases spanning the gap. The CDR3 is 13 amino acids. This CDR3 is CASSRWRGETQYF. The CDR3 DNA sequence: TGTGCCAGCAGCCGCTGGAGGGGAGAGACCCAGTACTTC.

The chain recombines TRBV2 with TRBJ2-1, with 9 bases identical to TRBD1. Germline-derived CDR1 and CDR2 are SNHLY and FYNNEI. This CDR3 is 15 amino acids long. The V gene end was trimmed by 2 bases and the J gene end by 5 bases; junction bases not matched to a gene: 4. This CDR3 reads CASSEPGQGDNEQFF. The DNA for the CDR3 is TGTGCCAGCAGTGAACCGGGACAGGGAGACAATGAGCAGTTCTTC.